The present T cell receptor beta chain was sequenced within a study of T-cell reconstitution after alpha-beta-depleted transplantation in children. In its sample, this clonotype was seen many times. Antigen unknown. Overall study findings and caveats: Some patients' high day-60 TCRbeta diversity was attributed to recipient cells surviving conditioning. Expanded clones from the graft, numbering several hundred, reportedly supplied alpha-beta T cells about two months after transplant. T-cell counts and diversity were attributed mostly to newly produced T cells one year after transplant.

Germline V gene data show CDR1 as DFQATT and CDR2 as SNEGSKA (reference sequence). The CDR3 totals 15 residues. Trimming removed 5 bases from V and 6 bases from J; junction bases left unmatched: 8. For TCRbeta, the library was prepared with unique molecular identifiers. One entry per CDR3 protein results from TCRdb running MiXCR on the PCR reads. This table has hundreds of thousands of distinct CDR3 sequences, around 13% appearing once. The gene calls are TRBV20-1 and TRBJ2-3; 13 nucleotides align to TRBD2. Here the sequenced sample was PBMCs, taken before TCRalphabeta/CD19-depleted stem cell transplant. The clonotype comes from a girl aged 2 to 9 with congenital amegakaryocytic thrombocytopenia, due to receive a stem cell transplant. The CDR3 nucleotides are TGCAGTGCTGCCGGGACTAGCGGGATATACGATACGCAGTATTTT. It encodes CSAAGTSGIYDTQYF.